Included here is one T cell receptor beta chain sequence, with context. Different DNA sequences within this sample yield the same CDR3. This sample stems from a study of shared clonotypes between healthy human individuals. TCRdb's table, derived via immunoSEQ multiplex PCR, lists solely in-frame clones and lacks some. Of roughly 640,000 clones in the sample, around 74% were seen once. There are 15 residues in the CDR3. Trimming took off 2 bases at V and 1 base at J, with 11 bases between the two ends. The germline gives CDR1 KGHSH, CDR2 LQKENI. V is TRBV18 and J is TRBJ2-5; a possible D gene is TRBD1 (6 bases). This receptor was taken from a woman in her twenties or thirties in good health. Sequencing was performed on memory CD4+ T cells sorted from blood. Sample subset: CD45RA-negative fraction. The CDR3 DNA reads TGTGCCAGCTCACCAAGGACAGCGTTCCAAGAGACCCAGTACTTC. Protein sequence: CASSPRTAFQETQYF.